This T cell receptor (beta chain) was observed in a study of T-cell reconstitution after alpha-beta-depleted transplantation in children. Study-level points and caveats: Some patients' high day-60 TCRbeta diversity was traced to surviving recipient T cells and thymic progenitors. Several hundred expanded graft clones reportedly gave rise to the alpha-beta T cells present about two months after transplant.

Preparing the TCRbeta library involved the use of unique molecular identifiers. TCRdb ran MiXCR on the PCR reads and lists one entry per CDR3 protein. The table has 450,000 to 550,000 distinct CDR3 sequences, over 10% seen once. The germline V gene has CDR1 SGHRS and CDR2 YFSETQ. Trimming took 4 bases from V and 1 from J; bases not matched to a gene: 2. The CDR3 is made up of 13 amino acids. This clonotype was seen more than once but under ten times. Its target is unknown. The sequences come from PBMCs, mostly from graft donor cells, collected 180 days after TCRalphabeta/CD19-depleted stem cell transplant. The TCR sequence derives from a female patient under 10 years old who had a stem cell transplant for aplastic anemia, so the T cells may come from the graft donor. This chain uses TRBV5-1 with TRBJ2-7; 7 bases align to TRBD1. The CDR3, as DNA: TGCGCCAGCAGCCCGGACAGGTCCTACGAGCAGTACTTC. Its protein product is CASSPDRSYEQYF.